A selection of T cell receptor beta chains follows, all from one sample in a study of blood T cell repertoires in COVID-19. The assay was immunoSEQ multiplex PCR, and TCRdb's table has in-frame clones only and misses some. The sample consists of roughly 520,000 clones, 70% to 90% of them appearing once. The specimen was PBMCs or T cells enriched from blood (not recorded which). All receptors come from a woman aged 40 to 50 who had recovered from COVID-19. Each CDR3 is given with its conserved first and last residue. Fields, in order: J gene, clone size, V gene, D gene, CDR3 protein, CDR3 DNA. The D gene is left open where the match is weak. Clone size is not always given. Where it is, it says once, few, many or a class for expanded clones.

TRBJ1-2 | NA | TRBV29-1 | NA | CSVAQGNGYTF | TGCAGCGTTGCTCAGGGGAATGGCTACACCTTC
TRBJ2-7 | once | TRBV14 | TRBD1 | CASSPTGIRSEQYF | TGTGCCAGCAGCCCGACAGGGATAAGGTCGGAGCAGTACTTC
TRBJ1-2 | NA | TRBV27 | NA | CATGRFGGADSYGYTF | TGTGCCACCGGGCGGTTCGGTGGGGCCGACAGCTATGGCTACACCTTC
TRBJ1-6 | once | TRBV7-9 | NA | CASSLPLGYNSPLHF | TGTGCCAGCAGCCTGCCTCTAGGATATAATTCACCCCTCCACTTT
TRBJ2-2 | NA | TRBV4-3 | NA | CASSQRGSGELFF | TGCGCCAGCAGCCAAAGGGGCTCCGGGGAGCTGTTTTTT
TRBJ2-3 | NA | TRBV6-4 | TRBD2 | CASQKPLAGGTDTQYF | TGTGCCAGCCAAAAACCTCTAGCGGGAGGCACAGATACGCAGTATTTT
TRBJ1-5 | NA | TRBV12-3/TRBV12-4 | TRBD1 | CASSTGDQPQHF | TGTGCCAGCAGCACAGGGGATCAGCCCCAGCATTTT
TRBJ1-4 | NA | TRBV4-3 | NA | CASSQEGGPRGGGNEKLFF | TGCGCCAGCAGCCAAGAGGGGGGTCCGAGGGGTGGTGGTAATGAAAAACTGTTTTTT
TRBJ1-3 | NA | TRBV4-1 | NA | CAVKPPSGNTIYF | TGCGCCGTAAAGCCGCCTTCTGGAAACACCATATATTTT
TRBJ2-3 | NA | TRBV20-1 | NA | CSASKGITDTQYF | TGCAGTGCTAGTAAGGGGATCACAGATACGCAGTATTTT
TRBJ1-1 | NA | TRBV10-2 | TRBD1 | CASKGRDRGNTEAFF | TGCGCCAGCAAGGGCCGGGACAGGGGGAACACTGAAGCTTTCTTT
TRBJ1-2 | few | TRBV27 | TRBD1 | CASSFPGQGEDGYTF | TGTGCCAGCAGTTTTCCGGGACAGGGGGAGGATGGCTACACCTTC
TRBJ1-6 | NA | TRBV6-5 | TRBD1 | CASTQGVMASPLHF | TGTGCCAGCACACAGGGGGTAATGGCTTCACCCCTCCACTTT
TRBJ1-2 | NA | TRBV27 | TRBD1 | CASSLARTGGNYGYTF | TGTGCCAGCAGTTTAGCTAGGACAGGGGGTAATTATGGCTACACCTTC
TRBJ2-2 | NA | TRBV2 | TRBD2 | CASSRSGRAGELFF | TGTGCCAGCAGCCGTAGCGGGAGGGCAGGGGAGCTGTTTTTT
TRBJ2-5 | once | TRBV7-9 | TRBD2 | CASSLPLAGGLGETQYF | TGTGCCAGCAGCTTACCCCTAGCGGGAGGGCTTGGGGAGACCCAGTACTTC
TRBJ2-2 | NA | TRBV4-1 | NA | CASSQDPREGAGELFF | TGCGCCAGCAGCCAAGACCCCAGGGAGGGGGCCGGGGAGCTGTTTTTT
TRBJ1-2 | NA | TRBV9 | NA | CASSVPGAYGYTF | TGTGCCAGCAGCGTACCTGGGGCCTATGGCTACACCTTC
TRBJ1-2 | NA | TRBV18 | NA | CASSPIVAAQRNYGYTF | TGTGCCAGCTCACCAATCGTAGCAGCGCAGCGAAATTATGGCTACACCTTC
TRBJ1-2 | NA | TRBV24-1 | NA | CATRDSSNYGYTF | TGTGCCACCAGGGACAGTTCTAACTATGGCTACACCTTC
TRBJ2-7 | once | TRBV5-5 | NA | CASSFFGQGIKNEQYF | TGTGCCAGCAGCTTTTTCGGCCAGGGGATCAAGAACGAGCAGTACTTC
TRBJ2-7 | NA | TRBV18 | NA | CASSGGDEQYF | TGTGCCAGCTCAGGAGGGGACGAGCAGTACTTC
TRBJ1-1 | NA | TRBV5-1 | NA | CASSLGDNHPGEAFF | TGCGCCAGCAGCTTGGGGGACAATCACCCGGGTGAAGCTTTCTTT
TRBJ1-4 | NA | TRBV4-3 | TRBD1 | CASSRRGLTGANEKLFF | TGCGCCAGCAGCCGAAGGGGCTTGACAGGGGCTAATGAAAAACTGTTTTTT